The entry that follows covers one TCR beta chain sequence. Its antigen is not known. CDR1 SEHNR and CDR2 FQNEAQ come from the germline V gene (reference sequence). V dropped 5 bases and J dropped 1 base, with 13 bases sitting between them. This CDR3 contains 15 residues. Amplification used 60 Vbeta primers and 13 Jbeta primers. The method was immunoSEQ multiplex PCR; TCRdb's version includes in-frame clones alone and lacks a portion of them. Here the sample spans about 95,000 clones, approximately 80% being singletons. This record comes from a study of cytomegalovirus exposure and HLA in healthy donors. Study results and limitations: For most TCR sequences rarity was the rule, although some public TCRs occurred in many donors. Immune exposure was documented only through CMV serostatus.

This chain uses TRBV7-9 with TRBJ2-3; D gene unclear. This receptor was identified in a woman aged 40 to 50 in good health and CMV-seronegative. Material: PBMCs. The chain's CDR3 is CASSPLTDRTDTQYF. For the CDR3, the DNA is TGTGCCAGCAGCCCCCTAACAGACCGCACAGATACGCAGTATTTT.